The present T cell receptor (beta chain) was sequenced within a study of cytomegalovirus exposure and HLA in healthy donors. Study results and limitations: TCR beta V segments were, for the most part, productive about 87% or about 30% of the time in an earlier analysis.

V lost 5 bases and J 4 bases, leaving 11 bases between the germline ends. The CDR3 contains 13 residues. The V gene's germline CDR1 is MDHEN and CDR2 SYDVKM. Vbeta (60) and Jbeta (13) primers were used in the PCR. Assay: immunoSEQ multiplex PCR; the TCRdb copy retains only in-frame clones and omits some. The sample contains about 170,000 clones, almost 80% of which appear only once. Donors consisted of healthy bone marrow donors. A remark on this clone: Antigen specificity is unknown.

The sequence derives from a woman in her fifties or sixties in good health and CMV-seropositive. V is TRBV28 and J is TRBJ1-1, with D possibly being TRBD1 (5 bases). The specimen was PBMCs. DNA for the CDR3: TGTGCCAGCAGTCCGGCAGGGATCACTGAAGCTTTCTTT. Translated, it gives CASSPAGITEAFF.